These 21 T cell receptor beta chains share one sample of origin, sequenced in a study of blood T cell repertoires in COVID-19. TCRdb's copy holds only in-frame clones and misses some; the assay was immunoSEQ multiplex PCR. The repertoire holds under 65,000 clones, around 87% seen once, with 22% in the top ten. Sequenced: peripheral blood. The receptors originated from a woman aged 80 or older with COVID-19, enrolled during active disease.

This chain joins TRBV6-1 and TRBJ2-1; 9 positions match TRBD1. The CDR3 is 15 residues long. Unmatched junction bases numbered 7, after V lost 1 base and J lost 9 bases. Germline V gene sequence: CDR1 MNHNS, CDR2 SASEGT. The CDR3 protein is CASSEGGTGLGEQFF. Written as DNA, the CDR3 is TGTGCCAGCAGTGAAGGGGGGACAGGGCTGGGTGAGCAGTTCTTC.

The genes are TRBV18 and TRBJ1-5, with 8 positions matching TRBD1. V was clipped by 6 bases and J by 6 bases; unmatched bases: 7. This CDR3 region has 14 residues. Germline loops: CDR1 KGHSH, CDR2 LQKENI. CDR3 sequence (DNA): TGTGCCAGCTCGCGGACAGGGAGCGCTCAGCCCCAGCATTTT. Its protein is CASSRTGSAQPQHF.

This clone was counted a single time. The rearrangement joins TRBV9 to TRBJ2-7; maybe TRBD1 (5 bases). Germline CDR1 is SGDLS and CDR2 is YYNGEE. The CDR3 length is 15 residues. Trimming left V 3 bases short and J 5 bases short, with 18 bases between. CDR3 residues: CASSAQGVWGHEQYF. In nucleotides, the CDR3 is TGTGCCAGCAGCGCCCAAGGGGTTTGGGGCCACGAGCAGTACTTC. The full variable domain, rest sourced from reference TRBV9 and TRBJ2-7, is DSGVTQTPKHLITATGQRVTLRCSPRSGDLSVYWYQQSLDQGLQFLIQYYNGEERAKGNILERFSAQQFPDLHSELNLSSLELGDSALYFCASSAQGVWGHEQYFGPGTRLTVT.

V gene TRBV27 combines with J gene TRBJ2-3; weak D call: TRBD2 (6 bases). CDR1 and CDR2 from the germline V gene are MNHEY and SMNVEV (reference sequence). The CDR3 has 14 residues. Trimming stripped 3 bases from V and 3 bases from J, with 10 bases between. The CDR3 region is CASSLNRGTDTQYF. The CDR3, as DNA: TGTGCCAGCAGTTTGAATCGGGGGACAGATACGCAGTATTTT.

V gene TRBV15 combines with J gene TRBJ2-2, with D possibly being TRBD2 (5 bases). V was trimmed by 3 bases and J by 5 bases, leaving 7 bases between them. Germline V gene sequence: CDR1 LNHNV, CDR2 YYDKDF (reference sequence). The CDR3 covers 13 residues. The CDR3 region is CATSRRETGELFF. Written as DNA, the CDR3 is TGTGCCACCAGCAGGAGGGAGACCGGGGAGCTGTTTTTT.

The chain couples TRBV3-1 (or the pseudogene TRBV3-2) to TRBJ1-2; 11 bases are a match to TRBD1. CDR1 and CDR2 from the germline V gene are LGHDT and YNNKEL (reference sequence). V was clipped by 3 bases and J by 2 bases; unmatched bases: 8. The CDR3 runs to 17 residues. CDR3 sequence (DNA): TGTGCCAGCAGCCAGTCTGGGGGGACAGGGGGGAACTATGGCTACACCTTC. Amino acids: CASSQSGGTGGNYGYTF.

The genes are TRBV6-5 and TRBJ2-1; D is undetermined. In germline, CDR1 is MNHEY, CDR2 SVGAGI. This CDR3 has 11 residues. V dropped 4 bases and J dropped 6 bases, with 4 bases sitting between them. In DNA, the CDR3 is TGTGCCAGCAGTTCTATCAATGAGCAGTTCTTC. Translation gives CASSSINEQFF.

This chain uses TRBV6-6 with TRBJ2-7; TRBD2 aligns across 7 bases. The CDR3 is 16 amino acids. J was trimmed by 3 bases and V by 1 base; bases with no gene match: 9. CDR1 and CDR2 from the germline V gene are MNHNY and SVGAGI (reference sequence). The CDR3 sequence is CASSYFRREQLYEQYF. The CDR3 region has the DNA TGTGCCAGCAGTTACTTTCGGCGGGAGCAGCTCTACGAGCAGTACTTC.

In nucleotides, the CDR3 is TGCGCCAGCAGCTTGGGTGCAGGCCAAGAGACCCAGTACTTC. Its protein is CASSLGAGQETQYF. V and J are TRBV5-1 and TRBJ2-5, with D unresolved. Trimming took off 0 bases at V and 1 base at J, with 7 bases between the two ends. This CDR3 spans 14 amino acids. Germline CDR1 reads SGHRS; CDR2 reads YFSETQ.

The rearrangement links TRBV5-1 to TRBJ2-5, with a weak D call TRBD1 (6 bases). This CDR3 has 16 residues. Germline CDR1 SGHRS, CDR2 YFSETQ. Trimming took off 3 bases at V and 5 bases at J, with 20 bases between the two ends. Here the CDR3 DNA reads TGCGCCAGCAGCTCAAGTTGGGGGCGAGTTGGGGAGACCCAGTACTTC. This encodes CASSSSWGRVGETQYF.

The chain carries TRBV2 and TRBJ2-2; 12 nucleotides line up with TRBD2. J was trimmed by 7 bases and V by 4 bases; bases with no gene match: 4. The CDR3 has 15 amino acids. Germline-derived CDR1 and CDR2 are SNHLY and FYNNEI. This CDR3 reads CASSGGLAGNGELFF. The CDR3 DNA reads as TGTGCCAGCAGTGGAGGACTAGCGGGGAACGGGGAGCTGTTTTTT.

This chain connects TRBV30 to TRBJ1-6; D is possibly TRBD1 (5 bases). This CDR3 comprises 13 residues. Deletions cut 7 bases from V and 4 bases from J, with 11 bases between. The V gene's germline CDR1 is GTSNPN and CDR2 SVGIG (reference sequence). CDR3 bases: TGTGCCTACCAGACAGAGTATAATTCACCCCTCCACTTT. It encodes CAYQTEYNSPLHF.

This clone occurred a few times. This chain uses TRBV5-1 with TRBJ2-6; maybe TRBD2 (6 bases). V was pared by 3 bases and J by 1 base, with 11 bases between. The CDR3 sequence is 16 residues long. Germline V CDR1 and CDR2: SGHRS, YFSETQ. The CDR3 DNA sequence: TGCGCCAGCAGCTCGGGGGACGCATCTGGGGCCAACGTCCTGACTTTC. Translation: CASSSGDASGANVLTF. Filled out from reference TRBV5-1 and TRBJ2-6, the complete variable domain reads KAGVTQTPRYLIKTRGQQVTLSCSPISGHRSVSWYQQTPGQGLQFLFEYFSETQRNKGNFPGRFSGRQFSNSRSEMNVSTLELGDSALYLCASSSGDASGANVLTFGAGSRLTVL.

J is TRBJ2-1 and V is TRBV7-9; perhaps TRBD2 as D (5 bases). The CDR3 sequence is 15 residues long. With 1 base removed from V and 7 bases from J, the gap between germline ends came to 14 bases. Germline V lookup: CDR1 SEHNR, CDR2 FQNEAQ (reference sequence). CDR3 region: CASSLVPGVVNEQFF. The DNA of the CDR3 is TGTGCCAGCAGCTTAGTACCCGGGGTTGTAAATGAGCAGTTCTTC. The full variable domain, its missing parts supplied by reference TRBV7-9 and TRBJ2-1, is DTGVSQNPRHKITKRGQNVTFRCDPISEHNRLYWYRQTLGQGPEFLTYFQNEAQLEKSRLLSDRFSAERPKGSFSTLEIQRTEQGDSAMYLCASSLVPGVVNEQFFGPGTRLTVL.

The V call is TRBV18, the J call TRBJ1-4; unclear D gene. The CDR3 sequence is 13 residues long. Germline CDR1 is KGHSH and CDR2 is LQKENI. V was trimmed by 3 bases and J by 6 bases, leaving 8 bases between them. Here the CDR3 reads CASSPQVDEKLFF. CDR3 nucleotide sequence: TGTGCCAGCTCACCTCAGGTAGATGAAAAACTGTTTTTT.

The chain is built from TRBV3-1 (or the pseudogene TRBV3-2) and TRBJ2-3; TRBD1 matches at 9 bases. This CDR3 has 15 residues. The germline gives CDR1 LGHDT, CDR2 YNNKEL (reference sequence). J gave up 4 bases and V 2 bases, and 4 bases lay outside the gene matches. CDR3 amino acids: CASSQRTGASDTQYF. The CDR3 nucleotides read TGTGCCAGCAGCCAACGGACAGGGGCTTCAGATACGCAGTATTTT.

This chain joins TRBV6-1 and TRBJ1-2; 7 nucleotides line up with TRBD1. The CDR3 extends over 12 amino acids. Unmatched junction bases numbered 1, after V lost 1 base and J lost 8 bases. Germline CDR1 MNHNS, CDR2 SASEGT. CDR3 DNA: TGTGCCAGCAGTGAAGACAGGGGAGGCTACACCTTC. Translating gives CASSEDRGGYTF.

The chain carries TRBV18 and TRBJ1-3; D may be TRBD1 (6 bases). Germline loops: CDR1 KGHSH, CDR2 LQKENI. The CDR3 totals 15 residues. Trimming stripped 4 bases from V and 0 bases from J, with 10 bases between. In DNA form, the CDR3 reads TGTGCCAGCTCACGGCAGGGGCACTCTGGAAACACCATATATTTT. It encodes CASSRQGHSGNTIYF.

The chain employs TRBV25-1 and TRBJ1-1, with a weak D call TRBD1 (6 bases). Germline values: CDR1 MGHDK, CDR2 SYGVNS. Trimming stripped 7 bases from V and 1 base from J, with 10 bases between. The CDR3 consists of 13 residues. The chain's CDR3 is CASTIGGNTEAFF. Here the CDR3 DNA reads TGTGCCAGCACTATAGGGGGGAACACTGAAGCTTTCTTT.

The chain has TRBV6-4 and TRBJ2-3; tentatively, D is TRBD1 (6 bases). The V gene lost 8 bases and the J gene lost 0 bases, with 9 bases spanning the gap. CDR3 length: 13 amino acids. Germline CDR1 and CDR2: MRHNA and SNTAGT. In DNA form, the CDR3 reads TGTGCCAGCCTCGGACAGAGCACAGATACGCAGTATTTT. It translates to CASLGQSTDTQYF.

The J gene is TRBJ2-5, the V gene TRBV18, with 8 bases aligning to TRBD2. Germline CDR1 and CDR2: KGHSH and LQKENI. The CDR3 is 15 amino acids. Trimming took 0 bases from V and 5 from J; bases not matched to a gene: 5. CDR3 amino acids: CASSPPAGGGETQYF. The DNA for the CDR3 is TGTGCCAGCTCACCACCCGCGGGGGGAGGTGAGACCCAGTACTTC.